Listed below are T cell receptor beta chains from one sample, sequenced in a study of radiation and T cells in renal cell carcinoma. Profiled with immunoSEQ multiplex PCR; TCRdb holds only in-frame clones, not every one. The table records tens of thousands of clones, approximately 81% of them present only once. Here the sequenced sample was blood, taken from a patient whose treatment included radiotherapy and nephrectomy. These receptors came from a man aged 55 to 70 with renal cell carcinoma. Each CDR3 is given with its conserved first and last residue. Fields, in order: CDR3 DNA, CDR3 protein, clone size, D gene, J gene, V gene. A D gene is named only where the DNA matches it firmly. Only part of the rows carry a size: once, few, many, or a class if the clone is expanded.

cdr3_nt: TGTGCCAGCAGTTACGGACAGGGCACAGATACGCAGTATTTT
cdr3_aa: CASSYGQGTDTQYF
clone_size: -
d_call: TRBD1
j_call: TRBJ2-3
v_call: TRBV6-5

cdr3_nt: TGTGCCAGCAGCCAAGGTGGACAGGGGCCCTATGGCTACACCTTC
cdr3_aa: CASSQGGQGPYGYTF
clone_size: -
d_call: TRBD1
j_call: TRBJ1-2
v_call: TRBV7-9

cdr3_nt: TGTGCCAGCTCACCTCAAGGGAACCTAAATTCACCCCTCCACTTT
cdr3_aa: CASSPQGNLNSPLHF
clone_size: -
d_call: -
j_call: TRBJ1-6
v_call: TRBV18

cdr3_nt: TGTGCCAGCAGCTTAGATCGTGCGGAGACCTACGAGCAGTACTTC
cdr3_aa: CASSLDRAETYEQYF
clone_size: -
d_call: -
j_call: TRBJ2-7
v_call: TRBV7-2

cdr3_nt: TGTGCCAGCAGCCTAAGCCGGGACAACTCCTACGAGCAGTACTTC
cdr3_aa: CASSLSRDNSYEQYF
clone_size: -
d_call: -
j_call: TRBJ2-7
v_call: TRBV11-2

cdr3_nt: TGTGCCAGCAGCCAATTCAACGTGGGCAGGGGGCAATTCACTGAAGCTTTCTTT
cdr3_aa: CASSQFNVGRGQFTEAFF
clone_size: -
d_call: TRBD1
j_call: TRBJ1-1
v_call: TRBV14

cdr3_nt: TGTGCCAGCAGCTTGTGGACAACCTTTCGCGGCTACACCTTC
cdr3_aa: CASSLWTTFRGYTF
clone_size: -
d_call: -
j_call: TRBJ1-2
v_call: TRBV5-6

cdr3_nt: TGTGCCAGCAGAACACAGGGGATGTACACCGGGGAGCTGTTTTTT
cdr3_aa: CASRTQGMYTGELFF
clone_size: -
d_call: TRBD1
j_call: TRBJ2-2
v_call: TRBV6-1

cdr3_nt: TGTGCTAGTGGTTTGAGGCAGGGGATACCCAATGAGCAGTTCTTC
cdr3_aa: CASGLRQGIPNEQFF
clone_size: -
d_call: -
j_call: TRBJ2-1
v_call: TRBV12-5

cdr3_nt: TGTGCCAGCAGTTCCGGGACCGCCCGCGAGCAGTACTTC
cdr3_aa: CASSSGTAREQYF
clone_size: -
d_call: -
j_call: TRBJ2-7
v_call: TRBV6-6

cdr3_nt: TGTGCCAGCAGCTTGGGCGCTAGCGGGAGATTAACAGATACGCAGTATTTT
cdr3_aa: CASSLGASGRLTDTQYF
clone_size: -
d_call: TRBD2
j_call: TRBJ2-3
v_call: TRBV5-6

cdr3_nt: TGCGCCAGCAGCTTAAAAGAGACCCAGTACTTC
cdr3_aa: CASSLKETQYF
clone_size: few
d_call: -
j_call: TRBJ2-5
v_call: TRBV5-1

cdr3_nt: TGTGCCAGCAGCCGATCACAGGGACATACTCGCGAGCAGTACTTC
cdr3_aa: CASSRSQGHTREQYF
clone_size: -
d_call: -
j_call: TRBJ2-7
v_call: TRBV6-5

cdr3_nt: TGTGCCTGGAGTACAGGCCATTACGAGCAGTACTTC
cdr3_aa: CAWSTGHYEQYF
clone_size: -
d_call: -
j_call: TRBJ2-7
v_call: TRBV30

cdr3_nt: TGTGCCAGCTCACCTACGACCGGACAGGGGTATAACTATGGCTACACCTTC
cdr3_aa: CASSPTTGQGYNYGYTF
clone_size: -
d_call: TRBD1
j_call: TRBJ1-2
v_call: TRBV18

cdr3_nt: TGTGCCAGCAGCAAAGTTTCTGGGGGGGGCCCCTACGAGCAGTACTTC
cdr3_aa: CASSKVSGGGPYEQYF
clone_size: -
d_call: -
j_call: TRBJ2-7
v_call: TRBV21-1

cdr3_nt: TGTGCCAGTAGCAATAGCGGGAGGTTTTATAGCGATACGCAGTATTTT
cdr3_aa: CASSNSGRFYSDTQYF
clone_size: once
d_call: TRBD2
j_call: TRBJ2-3
v_call: TRBV19

cdr3_nt: TGTGCCAGAAGCTTGGCGCGCCTAGCGGTTAAATCCTACGAGCAGTACTTC
cdr3_aa: CARSLARLAVKSYEQYF
clone_size: -
d_call: TRBD2
j_call: TRBJ2-7
v_call: TRBV5-3

cdr3_nt: TGCGCCAGCAGCCCGACCATACAGGGGGCTGACACTGAAGCTTTCTTT
cdr3_aa: CASSPTIQGADTEAFF
clone_size: few
d_call: TRBD1
j_call: TRBJ1-1
v_call: TRBV5-1

cdr3_nt: TGTGCCAGCAGTGTGGTGGGCTCCGCCTCCTACGAGCAGTACTTC
cdr3_aa: CASSVVGSASYEQYF
clone_size: -
d_call: -
j_call: TRBJ2-7
v_call: TRBV2

cdr3_nt: TGCGCCAGCAGCTCTGTCGACACCGGGGGCACTGAAGCTTTCTTT
cdr3_aa: CASSSVDTGGTEAFF
clone_size: -
d_call: -
j_call: TRBJ1-1
v_call: TRBV5-1

cdr3_nt: TGCGCCAGCAGCGAGGACGGTTTGCCCTACGAGCAGTACTTC
cdr3_aa: CASSEDGLPYEQYF
clone_size: -
d_call: -
j_call: TRBJ2-7
v_call: TRBV5-1

cdr3_nt: TGTGCCAGCAGACCGGGACAGGGCCCCACTGAAGCTTTCTTT
cdr3_aa: CASRPGQGPTEAFF
clone_size: -
d_call: TRBD1
j_call: TRBJ1-1
v_call: TRBV6-6

cdr3_nt: TGTGCCAGCATCCAAGGGCCCGGCGGGGAGCTGTTTTTT
cdr3_aa: CASIQGPGGELFF
clone_size: -
d_call: -
j_call: TRBJ2-2
v_call: TRBV7-3

cdr3_nt: TGTGCCAGCTCATGGGCGGGCGGGGAGCTGTTTTTT
cdr3_aa: CASSWAGGELFF
clone_size: -
d_call: -
j_call: TRBJ2-2
v_call: TRBV2

cdr3_nt: TGTGCCAGCAGCCAAGCTGGGGATACGCAGTATTTT
cdr3_aa: CASSQAGDTQYF
clone_size: -
d_call: -
j_call: TRBJ2-3
v_call: TRBV27

cdr3_nt: TGTGCCAGCTCACCTCGGTCCAACAATGAGCAGTTCTTC
cdr3_aa: CASSPRSNNEQFF
clone_size: -
d_call: -
j_call: TRBJ2-1
v_call: TRBV18

cdr3_nt: TGCGCCAGCAGCTTGAGTAGCGGGAGTTCCGAGCAGTACTTC
cdr3_aa: CASSLSSGSSEQYF
clone_size: -
d_call: TRBD2
j_call: TRBJ2-7
v_call: TRBV5-1